This T cell receptor beta chain was captured by sequencing in a study of blood T cells in healthy people across ages. A sample-barcoded 5' primer and a J-beta primer mix were used in a second PCR of about 6 to 11 cycles. TCRdb itself ran the 5' RACE reads through MiXCR, one entry per CDR3 protein. The sample shows about 670,000 distinct CDR3 sequences, roughly 41% of them seen only once. This clonotype was observed a few times. A much larger clone differs from this one at a single base, so this may be a read error. The CDR3 consists of 15 residues. In germline, CDR1 is SGHTA, CDR2 FQGNSA. The ends were cut back, 4 bases at V and 7 bases at J, with 20 bases in the middle.

The J gene is TRBJ2-7, the V gene TRBV7-2, with TRBD1 as a possible D gene (5 bases). Material: blood. This clonotype was sampled from a man older than 75 in good health. Here the CDR3 DNA reads TGTGCCAGCAGCTCCCAGGACACCCGAGGCAATGAGCAGTACTTC. It codes for CASSSQDTRGNEQYF.